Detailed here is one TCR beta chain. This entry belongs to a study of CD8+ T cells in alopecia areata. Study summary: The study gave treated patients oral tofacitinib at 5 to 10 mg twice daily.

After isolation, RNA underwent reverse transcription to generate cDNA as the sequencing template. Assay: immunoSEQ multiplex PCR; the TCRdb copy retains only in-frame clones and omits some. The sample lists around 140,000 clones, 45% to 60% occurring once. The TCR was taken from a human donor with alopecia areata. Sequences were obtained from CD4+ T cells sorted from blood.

CDR3 coding DNA: TGTGCCAGCAGCTTATCTTTGTCCCGAACCACAGGGAACAGCTACGAGCAGTACTTC. Translated: CASSLSLSRTTGNSYEQYF. The chain uses TRBV7-9 and TRBJ2-7; perhaps TRBD1 as D (6 bases). Trimming left V 2 bases short and J 3 bases short, with 26 bases between. Germline V gene data show CDR1 as SEHNR and CDR2 as FQNEAQ (reference sequence). The CDR3 spans 19 residues.